The rows below give T cell receptor beta chains drawn from one sample of a study of T cells in Graves' hyperthyroidism and ophthalmopathy. TCRdb fed the multiplex PCR reads into MiXCR, producing one record per CDR3 protein. The sample consists of around 380,000 distinct CDR3 sequences, roughly 13% of them appearing once. Input material: blood. These receptors were obtained from a man aged 25-45 years with Graves' hyperthyroidism that later progressed to Graves' ophthalmopathy. CDR3s include the opening cysteine and the closing phenylalanine or tryptophan. The order of the fields is CDR3 protein, CDR3 DNA, D gene, V gene, J gene, clone size. The D gene is left open where the match is weak. Size values are once, few and many counts, or a class for expanded clones, and some rows have none.

CASSYSLGTSGGETQYF	TGTGCCAGCAGTTACTCGCTGGGGACTAGCGGGGGGGAGACCCAGTACTTC	TRBD2	TRBV28	TRBJ2-5	.
CASSVVGTVINEQFF	TGTGCCAGCAGCGTAGTCGGGACGGTAATCAATGAGCAGTTCTTC	.	TRBV9	TRBJ2-1	.
CASSQGRLRETQYF	TGTGCCAGCAGCCAGGGACGCCTCCGGGAGACCCAGTACTTC	.	TRBV7-9	TRBJ2-5	many
CAGSRTGNTYEQYF	TGTGCCGGCAGTCGGACAGGTAATACCTACGAGCAGTACTTC	TRBD1	TRBV12-3/TRBV12-4	TRBJ2-7	.
CASCRENTGELFF	TGTGCCAGCTGCAGGGAGAACACCGGGGAGCTGTTTTTT	.	TRBV7-9	TRBJ2-2	many
CASSPSEYEQYF	TGTGCCAGCTCACCCTCGGAATACGAGCAGTACTTC	.	TRBV18	TRBJ2-7	few
CASSRGGGAGANVLTF	TGTGCCAGCAGCCGAGGAGGTGGGGCTGGGGCCAACGTCCTGACTTTC	.	TRBV7-6	TRBJ2-6	few
CASSLVQPETQYF	TGCGCCAGCAGCTTGGTACAGCCAGAGACCCAGTACTTC	.	TRBV5-1	TRBJ2-5	.
CASSLLGTLGRANNSPLHF	TGTGCCAGCAGTTTACTCGGGACCCTTGGAAGGGCGAATAATTCACCCCTCCACTTT	.	TRBV27	TRBJ1-6	many
CASSVNPGQNTEAFF	TGTGCCAGCAGCGTTAACCCGGGCCAAAACACTGAAGCTTTCTTT	.	TRBV9	TRBJ1-1	few
CSAQGAPLGTFF	TGCAGTGCTCAAGGAGCACCGTTAGGGACTTTCTTT	.	TRBV20-1	TRBJ1-1	few
CSARAGQAYEQYF	TGCAGTGCCAGAGCGGGGCAAGCCTACGAGCAGTACTTC	TRBD2	TRBV20-1	TRBJ2-7	many
CSAAEIGEGSTSNYGYTF	TGCAGTGCCGCAGAGATCGGGGAAGGCAGTACCTCTAACTATGGCTACACCTTC	.	TRBV20-1	TRBJ1-2	.
CASRDRGGTNEKLFF	TGTGCCAGCAGGGACAGGGGTGGAACTAATGAAAAACTGTTTTTT	TRBD1	TRBV28	TRBJ1-4	many
CASSRDRGELSGNTIYF	TGCGCCAGCAGCCGGGACAGGGGGGAACTCTCTGGAAACACCATATATTTT	TRBD1	TRBV5-1	TRBJ1-3	few
CASSRTGVYEQYF	TGTGCCAGCAGCCGGACAGGGGTTTACGAGCAGTACTTC	TRBD1	TRBV7-2	TRBJ2-7	many
CASSHAWTGFNTEAFF	TGCGCCAGCAGCCACGCCTGGACAGGTTTTAACACTGAAGCTTTCTTT	TRBD1	TRBV4-1	TRBJ1-1	few
CASSTNKQGYEQYF	TGTGCCAGCAGCACCAACAAACAGGGATACGAGCAGTACTTC	.	TRBV11-3	TRBJ2-7	many
CASSQGGQGVKKLFF	TGTGCCAGCAGCCAGGGGGGACAGGGAGTTAAAAAACTGTTTTTT	TRBD1	TRBV3-1	TRBJ1-4	.
CASSYSPQGAYGYTF	TGTGCCAGCAGTTACTCCCCCCAGGGGGCTTATGGCTACACCTTC	TRBD1	TRBV6-6	TRBJ1-2	.
CASSEESTGWQPQHF	TGTGCCAGCAGTGAAGAATCTACAGGGTGGCAGCCCCAGCATTTT	.	TRBV2	TRBJ1-5	few
CASSHRDPHSDNEQFF	TGTGCCAGCAGTCATCGGGACCCCCACTCCGACAATGAGCAGTTCTTC	.	TRBV27	TRBJ2-1	.
CASSQQGGNSPLHF	TGTGCCAGCAGCCAACAGGGGGGGAATTCACCCCTCCACTTT	TRBD1	TRBV3-1	TRBJ1-6	few
CASSPAAAFLMNTEAFF	TGCGCCAGCAGCCCCGCTGCAGCCTTCTTAATGAACACTGAAGCTTTCTTT	.	TRBV5-1	TRBJ1-1	many
CASSPRGAGTYEQYF	TGTGCCAGCAGTCCGCGAGGAGCGGGGACTTACGAGCAGTACTTC	TRBD2	TRBV28	TRBJ2-7	many
CASSLSGTGVEKLFF	TGTGCCAGCAGTTTATCCGGGACAGGGGTGGAAAAACTGTTTTTT	TRBD1	TRBV27	TRBJ1-4	.
CASSVEGQRTDTQYF	TGTGCCAGCAGCGTGGAGGGACAGCGCACAGATACGCAGTATTTT	.	TRBV9	TRBJ2-3	many
CASSPFEQATLNSPLHF	TGTGCCAGCTCACCATTCGAACAGGCTACACTAAATTCACCCCTCCACTTT	.	TRBV18	TRBJ1-6	few
CSAQGADQETQYF	TGCAGTGCCCAGGGGGCGGATCAAGAGACCCAGTACTTC	TRBD1	TRBV20-1	TRBJ2-5	many
CASINRGREEKLFF	TGTGCCAGCATCAACAGGGGGCGGGAAGAAAAACTGTTTTTT	TRBD1	TRBV28	TRBJ1-4	many
CAIRRTSGDQETQYF	TGTGCCATCAGGAGGACTAGCGGGGATCAAGAGACCCAGTACTTC	TRBD2	TRBV10-3	TRBJ2-5	many
CASSIGQGFWHQPQHF	TGTGCCAGTAGTATAGGACAGGGGTTTTGGCATCAGCCCCAGCATTTT	TRBD1	TRBV19	TRBJ1-5	.
CSASGQAGNTIYF	TGCAGTGCTAGCGGCCAGGCTGGAAACACCATATATTTT	.	TRBV20-1	TRBJ1-3	many
CASSIQGSKETQYF	TGTGCCAGCAGTATACAGGGGTCCAAAGAGACCCAGTACTTC	TRBD1	TRBV25-1	TRBJ2-5	few
CASGTSGGAVWDGNEQFF	TGTGCCAGCGGAACAAGCGGGGGGGCCGTTTGGGATGGGAATGAGCAGTTCTTC	TRBD2	TRBV2	TRBJ2-1	many
CASSGNPTDNEKLFF	TGTGCCAGCAGCGGGAACCCGACAGATAATGAAAAACTGTTTTTT	.	TRBV5-8	TRBJ1-4	.
CASGLVTTSTQNTEAFF	TGTGCTAGTGGTTTGGTCACCACTTCGACTCAGAACACTGAAGCTTTCTTT	.	TRBV12-5	TRBJ1-1	many
CASSELDRANYGYTF	TGTGCCAGCAGTGAATTGGACAGGGCTAACTATGGCTACACCTTC	TRBD1	TRBV6-1	TRBJ1-2	.
CASEQGGNQPQHF	TGTGCCAGTGAACAGGGTGGAAACCAGCCCCAGCATTTT	.	TRBV6-1	TRBJ1-5	.
CASSLSSGADTQYF	TGTGCCAGCAGCTTAAGTAGTGGCGCAGATACGCAGTATTTT	.	TRBV7-9	TRBJ2-3	many
CASSLFGQTYEQYF	TGTGCCAGCAGTTTATTTGGGCAGACCTACGAGCAGTACTTC	.	TRBV28	TRBJ2-7	many
CASRPASGNTIYF	TGCGCCAGCAGACCTGCTTCTGGAAACACCATATATTTT	.	TRBV5-1	TRBJ1-3	many
CASSEESYEQYF	TGTGCCAGCAGTGAAGAGAGCTACGAGCAGTACTTC	.	TRBV2	TRBJ2-7	many
CASSGRAFQETQYF	TGTGCCAGCAGTGGCAGGGCCTTCCAAGAGACCCAGTACTTC	.	TRBV2	TRBJ2-5	many
CASSLGPLVFSYNEQFF	TGTGCCAGCAGCTTAGGCCCCCTAGTTTTCTCCTACAATGAGCAGTTCTTC	.	TRBV7-9	TRBJ2-1	many
CASSQDTSGTDTQYF	TGTGCCAGCAGCCAAGATACTAGCGGAACAGATACGCAGTATTTT	TRBD2	TRBV4-2	TRBJ2-3	few
CASSFQGENYGYTF	TGTGCCAGCAGTTTTCAGGGGGAGAACTATGGCTACACCTTC	TRBD1	TRBV12-3/TRBV12-4	TRBJ1-2	many
CASSPSPALIKNEQFF	TGTGCCAGCAGCCCATCTCCCGCACTAATCAAAAATGAGCAGTTCTTC	.	TRBV7-2	TRBJ2-1	few
CASSQTSGATDTQYF	TGTGCCAGCAGCCAGACTAGCGGGGCTACAGATACGCAGTATTTT	TRBD2	TRBV7-8	TRBJ2-3	many
CASSLAPDSNYGYTF	TGTGCCAGCAGCTTAGCGCCGGACTCTAACTATGGCTACACCTTC	.	TRBV7-9	TRBJ1-2	many
CASSLESGSETQYF	TGTGCCAGCAGCTTAGAGAGTGGATCGGAGACCCAGTACTTC	.	TRBV11-2	TRBJ2-5	many
CSARPPGQGNSPLHF	TGCAGTGCTAGACCGCCCGGACAGGGTAATTCACCCCTCCACTTT	TRBD1	TRBV20-1	TRBJ1-6	.